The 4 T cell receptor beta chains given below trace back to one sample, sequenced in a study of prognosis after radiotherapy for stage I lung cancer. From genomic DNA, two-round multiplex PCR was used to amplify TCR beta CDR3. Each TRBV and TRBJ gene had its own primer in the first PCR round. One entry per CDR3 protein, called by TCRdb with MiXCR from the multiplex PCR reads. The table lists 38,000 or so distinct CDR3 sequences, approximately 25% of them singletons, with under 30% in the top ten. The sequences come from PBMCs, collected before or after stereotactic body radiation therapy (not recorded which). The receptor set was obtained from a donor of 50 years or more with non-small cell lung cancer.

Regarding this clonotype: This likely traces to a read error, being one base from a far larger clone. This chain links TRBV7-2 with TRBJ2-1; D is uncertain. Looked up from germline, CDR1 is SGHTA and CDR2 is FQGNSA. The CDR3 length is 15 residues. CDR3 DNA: TGTGCCAGCAGTGAATCGGCTAGTAAGGGCAATGAGCAGATCTTC. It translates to CASSESASKGNEQIF.

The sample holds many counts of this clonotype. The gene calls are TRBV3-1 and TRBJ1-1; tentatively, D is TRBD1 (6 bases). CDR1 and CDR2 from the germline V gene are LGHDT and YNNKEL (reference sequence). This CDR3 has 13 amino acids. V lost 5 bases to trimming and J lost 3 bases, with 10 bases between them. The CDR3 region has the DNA TGTGCCAGCAGCTCAAAGGGGGACACTGAAGCTTTCTTT. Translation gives CASSSKGDTEAFF. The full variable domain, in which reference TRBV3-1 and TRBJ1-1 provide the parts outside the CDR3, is DTAVSQTPKYLVTQMGNDKSIKCEQNLGHDTMYWYKQDSKKFLKIMFSYNNKELIINETVPNRFSPKSPDKAHLNLHINSLELGDSAVYFCASSSKGDTEAFFGQGTRLTVV.

As DNA, the CDR3 is TGCATTTCTAGTTCTGCTGTCTCATTTTACAATGAGCAGTTCTTC. Its translation is CISSSAVSFYNEQFF. V and J are TRBV20-1 and TRBJ2-1; D is unresolved. This CDR3 spans 15 amino acids. Germline CDR1 DFQATT, CDR2 SNEGSKA (reference sequence).

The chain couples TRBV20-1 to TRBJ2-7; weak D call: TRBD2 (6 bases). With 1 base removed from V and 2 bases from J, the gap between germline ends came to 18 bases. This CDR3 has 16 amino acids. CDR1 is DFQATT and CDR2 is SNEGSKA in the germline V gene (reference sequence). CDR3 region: CSARGLVGGTPYEQYF. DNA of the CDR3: TGCAGTGCTAGAGGGCTGGTGGGCGGGACTCCCTACGAGCAGTACTTC.